This entry lists 28 T cell receptor beta chains sequenced from one sample in a study of long-term antiretroviral therapy in people with HIV. Samples were assayed with immunoSEQ v3.0 at survey level. Assay: immunoSEQ multiplex PCR; the TCRdb copy retains only in-frame clones and omits some. This table holds approximately 33,000 clones, 75% to 90% found once. The sample consisted of unsorted PBMCs, taken 0.8 years before starting antiretroviral therapy. The receptors were gathered from a man aged 18 to 29 with HIV.

The chain links TRBV7-9 to TRBJ2-2; no reliable D call. The V end lost 5 bases, the J end lost 5 bases, and 12 bases lay between the germline ends. This CDR3 contains 14 residues. Germline assignment: CDR1 SEHNR and CDR2 FQNEAQ (reference sequence). CDR3 region: CASSGGEETGELFF. The CDR3 nucleotides read TGTGCCAGCAGCGGCGGAGAGGAGACCGGGGAGCTGTTTTTT.

The J gene is TRBJ2-2, the V gene TRBV7-2; 11 bases line up with TRBD2. Germline trimming cut 7 bases from V and 6 bases from J; bases unmatched to any gene: 13. Germline V gene data show CDR1 as SGHTA and CDR2 as FQGNSA. The CDR3 sequence is 17 residues long. The DNA for the CDR3 is TGTGCCAGCAAACTAGCGGGGGTATTAAAGACATCCGGGGAGCTGTTTTTT. Translating gives CASKLAGVLKTSGELFF.

V usage is TRBV27 and J usage is TRBJ1-2; TRBD1 matches at 10 bases. The germline CDR1 and CDR2 sequences are MNHEY and SMNVEV (reference sequence). The V gene end was trimmed by 5 bases and the J gene end by 4 bases; junction bases not matched to a gene: 7. The CDR3 is 15 residues long. The CDR3 sequence is CASSRDRGLVYGYTF. DNA for the CDR3: TGTGCCAGCAGTAGGGACAGGGGACTTGTCTATGGCTACACCTTC.

The chain couples TRBV20-1 to TRBJ2-5; D not certain. The CDR3 is 11 amino acids. Germline CDR1 is DFQATT and CDR2 is SNEGSKA (reference sequence). Trimming cost V 0 bases and J 6 bases, with 5 bases left between them. CDR3 in amino acids: CSAREGKTQYF. CDR3 DNA: TGCAGTGCTAGAGAGGGGAAGACCCAGTACTTC.

The CDR3 spells CASSILPGGHYEQYF. The DNA for the CDR3 is TGTGCCAGTAGTATTCTTCCCGGCGGCCACTACGAGCAGTACTTC. The rearrangement uses TRBV19 and TRBJ2-7, with no clear D. CDR3 length: 15 residues. Per germline, CDR1 LNHDA and CDR2 SQIVND (reference sequence). Trimming cost V 3 bases and J 3 bases, with 15 bases left between them.

The rearrangement joins TRBV9 to TRBJ2-6; the D gene is possibly TRBD1 (6 bases). The CDR3 is 15 amino acids. V shed 4 bases and J shed 1 base, with 9 bases lying between them. Germline V gives CDR1 SGDLS, CDR2 YYNGEE. CDR3 bases: TGTGCCAGCAGCCCTACAGGGTCTGGGGCCAACGTCCTGACTTTC. This translates into CASSPTGSGANVLTF.

The V and J genes are TRBV2 and TRBJ2-5, with D possibly called TRBD1 or TRBD2 (5 bases each). CDR1 is SNHLY and CDR2 is FYNNEI in the germline V gene. This CDR3 is 15 amino acids long. V shed 4 bases and J shed 1 base, with 13 bases lying between them. CDR3 protein: CASSGGGGGQETQYF. For the CDR3, the DNA is TGTGCCAGCAGTGGGGGTGGTGGGGGCCAAGAGACCCAGTACTTC.

This clone occurred once. The rearrangement joins TRBV7-9 to TRBJ2-5, with D possibly being TRBD1 or TRBD2 (5 bases each). The CDR3 is made up of 13 amino acids. V gave up 6 bases and J gave up 2 bases, with 10 bases separating them. Per germline, CDR1 SEHNR and CDR2 FQNEAQ (reference sequence). CDR3: CASSEGRQETQYF. In nucleotides, the CDR3 is TGTGCCAGCAGTGAGGGGCGGCAAGAGACCCAGTACTTC.

This chain links TRBV6-5 with TRBJ1-2, with TRBD1 identical over 7 bases. J gave up 4 bases and V 6 bases, and 8 bases lay outside the gene matches. Germline V CDR1 and CDR2: MNHEY, SVGAGI. This CDR3 has 14 amino acids. This CDR3 is CASRSGQRPYGYTF. The CDR3 region has the DNA TGTGCCAGCAGATCGGGACAGAGACCCTATGGCTACACCTTC.

The gene calls are TRBV5-6 and TRBJ2-3; D possibly corresponds to TRBD2 (5 bases). CDR1 is SGHDT and CDR2 is YYEEEE in the germline V gene. V was clipped by 2 bases and J by 0 bases, with 7 bases between them. The length of the CDR3 is 14 residues. The CDR3 sequence: CASSFEGSTDTQYF. CDR3 nucleotides: TGTGCCAGCAGCTTCGAGGGAAGCACAGATACGCAGTATTTT.

This clone was seen more than once but under ten times. Other DNA sequences in this specimen translate into the identical CDR3. The V gene is TRBV7-3, the J gene TRBJ2-5; 11 bases are shared with TRBD2. The CDR3 consists of 15 residues. Per germline, CDR1 SGHTA and CDR2 FQGTGA. J lost 5 bases, V lost 5 bases, and 7 bases had no gene match. The CDR3 DNA is TGTGCCAGCAGCCCACTAGCGGGAGCTGGGGAGACCCAGTACTTC. Its translation: CASSPLAGAGETQYF.

The genes are TRBV7-3 and TRBJ2-1, with 7 bases lining up with TRBD2. The junction had 0 bases not matched to a gene; V was cut back by 0 bases and J by 7 bases. From germline, CDR1 is SGHTA and CDR2 FQGTGA. This CDR3 spans 13 amino acids. The CDR3 protein is CASSLTGGNEQFF. As DNA, the CDR3 is TGTGCCAGCAGCTTAACGGGGGGGAATGAGCAGTTCTTC.

This chain connects TRBV5-4 to TRBJ1-2; TRBD1 agrees at 7 bases. The ends lost 4 bases at V and 7 bases at J; junction bases unmatched: 4. The length of the CDR3 is 12 residues. Germline CDR1 is SGHNT and CDR2 is YYREEE (reference sequence). The CDR3: CASSPGDSGYTF. DNA of the CDR3: TGTGCCAGCAGCCCCGGGGACAGTGGCTACACCTTC.

The rearrangement uses TRBV5-6 and TRBJ1-1; D is ambiguous. The CDR3 length is 12 residues. Germline loops: CDR1 SGHDT, CDR2 YYEEEE. V was shortened by 5 bases and J by 7 bases, with 12 bases between the two germline ends. The CDR3 region has the DNA TGTGCCAGCAGTAATGGGGTGAGTGAAGCTTTCTTT. As protein: CASSNGVSEAFF.

The V and J genes are TRBV6-5 and TRBJ1-4, with D perhaps TRBD1 (6 bases). The CDR3 length is 14 residues. Trimming shortened V by 7 bases and J by 7 bases, and 16 bases separated the two germline ends. Germline V gene sequence: CDR1 MNHEY, CDR2 SVGAGI. The CDR3: CASTTQGRGEKLFF. The CDR3 DNA reads TGTGCCAGCACCACACAGGGCAGAGGTGAAAAACTGTTTTTT.

This chain connects TRBV6-6 to TRBJ2-7, with D perhaps matching TRBD2 (5 bases). The CDR3 loop spans 16 amino acids. V lost 5 bases and J lost 1, with 18 bases in between. Germline V gene lookup returns CDR1 MNHNY and CDR2 SVGAGI (reference sequence). The CDR3 loop is CASSTALGGFSYEQYF. CDR3 nucleotide sequence: TGTGCCAGCAGTACCGCCTTGGGCGGGTTTTCCTACGAGCAGTACTTC.

The chain recombines TRBV6-4 with TRBJ1-4; TRBD1 matches at 10 bases. Germline lookup yields CDR1 MRHNA and CDR2 SNTAGT. This CDR3 spans 14 amino acids. V trimming: 11 bases; J trimming: 7 bases; junction bases outside the gene matches: 10. The CDR3 loop reads CAGPGQGGSEKLFF. In DNA, the CDR3 is TGTGCCGGACCTGGACAGGGGGGGAGTGAAAAACTGTTTTTT.

The rearrangement joins TRBV15 to TRBJ1-5; D might be TRBD1 (5 bases). CDR1 is LNHNV, CDR2 YYDKDF, per germline (reference sequence). V was pared by 0 bases and J by 1 base, with 16 bases between. The CDR3 loop spans 18 amino acids. CDR3 sequence reads: CATSRERRGTLSNQPQHF. The CDR3 DNA follows: TGTGCCACCAGCAGAGAACGGCGGGGGACGTTGAGCAATCAGCCCCAGCATTTT.

The gene calls are TRBV9 and TRBJ2-1, with TRBD2 identical over 7 bases. There are 15 residues in the CDR3. Trimming at V came to 4 bases and at J to 5 bases, leaving 9 bases not matched to a gene. CDR1 is SGDLS and CDR2 is YYNGEE in the germline V gene. CDR3 coding DNA: TGTGCCAGCAGCCCGAGTGGGGGGGTGGACAATGAGCAGTTCTTC. It yields the protein CASSPSGGVDNEQFF.

CDR3 in DNA: TGTGCCAGCACTCCACCGGCCTCGATTGGAGGCGGCTACACCTTC. This translates into CASTPPASIGGGYTF. V and J are TRBV25-1 and TRBJ1-2; D remains unclear. Trimming removed 7 bases at V and 8 bases at J, with 23 bases between. CDR3 size: 15 residues. Looked up from germline, CDR1 is MGHDK and CDR2 is SYGVNS.

This clone was seen only a few times. The chain has TRBV7-9 and TRBJ2-7; D gene uncertain. The germline CDR1 and CDR2 sequences are SEHNR and FQNEAQ (reference sequence). With 5 bases removed from V and 0 bases from J, the gap between germline ends came to 5 bases. CDR3 length equals 12 residues. CDR3 in amino acids: CASSPSSYEQYF. The CDR3 coding sequence is TGTGCCAGCAGCCCGAGCTCCTACGAGCAGTACTTC. Filled out from reference TRBV7-9 and TRBJ2-7, the complete variable domain reads DTGVSQNPRHKITKRGQNVTFRCDPISEHNRLYWYRQTLGQGPEFLTYFQNEAQLEKSRLLSDRFSAERPKGSFSTLEIQRTEQGDSAMYLCASSPSSYEQYFGPGTRLTVT.

This rearrangement joins TRBV14 to TRBJ2-5; 10 nucleotides agree with TRBD2. Germline V gene lookup returns CDR1 SGHDN and CDR2 FVKESK. The length of the CDR3 is 19 residues. The V and J ends lost 0 bases and 3 bases, in that order; junction bases with no gene match: 13. Here the CDR3 DNA reads TGTGCCAGCAGCCAAGAATACAACGGGCTAGCGGGAGCCGAAGAGACCCAGTACTTC. Translating it yields CASSQEYNGLAGAEETQYF. Together with reference TRBV14 and TRBJ2-5, the CDR3 gives the full variable domain: EAGVTQFPSHSVIEKGQTVTLRCDPISGHDNLYWYRRVMGKEIKFLLHFVKESKQDESGMPNNRFLAERTGGTYSTLKVQPAELEDSGVYFCASSQEYNGLAGAEETQYFGPGTRLLVL.

This chain connects TRBV7-9 to TRBJ1-2, with TRBD1 matching over 7 bases. CDR1 and CDR2 from the germline V gene are SEHNR and FQNEAQ (reference sequence). This CDR3 has 15 residues. The junction had 6 bases not matched to a gene; V was cut back by 3 bases and J by 2 bases. For the CDR3, the DNA is TGTGCCAGCAGCTTTTCCACGACAGGGAACTATGGCTACACCTTC. It specifies CASSFSTTGNYGYTF.

The chain uses TRBV27 and TRBJ2-5; TRBD2 matches 9 bases. Germline V lookup: CDR1 MNHEY, CDR2 SMNVEV (reference sequence). J gave up 3 bases and V 0 bases, and 11 bases lay outside the gene matches. The CDR3 spans 18 residues. The CDR3 nucleotides read TGTGCCAGCAGTTTATCTTTTGCGGGGGGGGACAGCGAAGAGACCCAGTACTTC. This gives the protein CASSLSFAGGDSEETQYF.

The rearrangement uses TRBV4-2 and TRBJ2-2; TRBD2 matches 7 bases. From germline, CDR1 is LGHNA and CDR2 YNFKEQ. This CDR3 spans 13 amino acids. Trimming removed 5 bases from V and 10 bases from J; junction bases left unmatched: 7. In nucleotides, the CDR3 is TGTGCCAGCAGCACTAGCGCTGGGAAGGAGCTGTTTTTT. Its protein product is CASSTSAGKELFF.

The genes are TRBV10-1 and TRBJ2-1; 13 bases align to TRBD2. The V gene's germline CDR1 is WNHNN and CDR2 SYGVQD (reference sequence). This CDR3 region has 18 residues. V shed 0 bases, J shed 8 bases, and the junction held 10 bases outside the gene matches. The chain's CDR3 is CASSESYCRTSGGDEQFF. As DNA, the CDR3 is TGCGCCAGCAGTGAGTCGTATTGTAGGACTAGCGGGGGCGATGAGCAGTTCTTC.

V usage is TRBV18 and J usage is TRBJ1-4; D is ambiguous. CDR3 length equals 15 residues. Germline CDR1 is KGHSH and CDR2 is LQKENI. Trimming removed 3 bases from V and 8 bases from J, with 16 bases in between. In nucleotides, the CDR3 is TGTGCCAGCTCACCTCAGCGGATCCTTAGGGAAAAACTGTTTTTT. Translation gives CASSPQRILREKLFF. Full variable domain (remainder filled in from reference TRBV18 and TRBJ1-4): NAGVMQNPRHLVRRRGQEARLRCSPMKGHSHVYWYRQLPEEGLKFMVYLQKENIIDESGMPKERFSAEFPKEGPSILRIQQVVRGDSAAYFCASSPQRILREKLFFGSGTQLSVL.

The chain employs TRBV11-2 and TRBJ2-7; TRBD1 matches at 7 bases. Germline V gives CDR1 SGHAT, CDR2 FQNNGV. The CDR3 length is 16 residues. V lost 5 bases to trimming and J lost 3 bases; unmatched junction nucleotides: 13. The CDR3 DNA follows: TGTGCCAGCAGCCTTAAGACAGGGTTATTAAACTACGAGCAGTACTTC. This sequence encodes CASSLKTGLLNYEQYF.